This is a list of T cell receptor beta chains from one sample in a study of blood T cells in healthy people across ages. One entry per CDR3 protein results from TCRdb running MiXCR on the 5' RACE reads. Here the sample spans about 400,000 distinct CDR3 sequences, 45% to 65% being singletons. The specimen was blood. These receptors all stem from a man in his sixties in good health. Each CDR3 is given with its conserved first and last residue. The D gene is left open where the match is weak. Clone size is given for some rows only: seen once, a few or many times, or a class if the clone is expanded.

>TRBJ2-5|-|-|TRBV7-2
TGTGCCAGCAGCATACGGGGTCCTGGGGACATCGGGACCCAGTACTTC
CASSIRGPGDIGTQYF
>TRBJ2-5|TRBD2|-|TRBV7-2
TGTGCCAGCAGCTTGGGACTAGCGGGAGGGGGCTTCCAAGGGACCCAGTACTTC
CASSLGLAGGGFQGTQYF
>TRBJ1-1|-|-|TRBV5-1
TGCGCCAGCAGCCCGGACAGACAAATTGAAGCTTTCTTT
CASSPDRQIEAFF
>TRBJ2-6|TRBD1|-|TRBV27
TGTGCCAGCAGCTTAACCGGGACAGAAATAACCTCTGGGGCCAACGTCCTGACTTTC
CASSLTGTEITSGANVLTF
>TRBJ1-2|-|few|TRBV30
TGTGCCTCCCCGAGGGACATTGGGGTTACGGGCTACACCTTC
CASPRDIGVTGYTF
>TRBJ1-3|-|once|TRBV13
TGTGCCAGCAGCTTCTCCGGGACGGCTGGAAACACCATATATTTT
CASSFSGTAGNTIYF
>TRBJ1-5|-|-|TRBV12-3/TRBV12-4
TGTGCCAGCAGTTTTGAAGGGGGCAATCAGCCCCAGCATTTT
CASSFEGGNQPQHF
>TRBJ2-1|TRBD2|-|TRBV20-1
TGCAGTGCTAGGCCGGAGCGGGAGCGTTACAATGAGCAGTTCTTC
CSARPERERYNEQFF
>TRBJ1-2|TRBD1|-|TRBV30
TGTGCCTGGGGACGGGGACAGGGGGCGACGGGCTACACCTTC
CAWGRGQGATGYTF
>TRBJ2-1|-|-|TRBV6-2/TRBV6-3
TGTGCCAGCAGGCGGACGGGTGGAGGCAATGAGCAGTTCTTC
CASRRTGGGNEQFF
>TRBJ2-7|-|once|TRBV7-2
TGTGCCAGCAGCCGCCGGGACGCGGGGTACAATGAGCAGTACTTC
CASSRRDAGYNEQYF
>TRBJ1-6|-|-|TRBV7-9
TGTGCCAGCAGCTTCAGGCAGAATTCACCCCTCCACTTT
CASSFRQNSPLHF
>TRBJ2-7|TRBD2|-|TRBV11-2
TGTGCCAGCAATCCGGGACTAGAGGGAGTAGAGCAGTACTTC
CASNPGLEGVEQYF
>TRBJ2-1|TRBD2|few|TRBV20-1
TGCAGTGCTCCAGCGGGATGGTACGGTGAGCAGTTCTTC
CSAPAGWYGEQFF
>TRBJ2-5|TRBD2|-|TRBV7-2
TGTGCCAGCACCGGGACTAGCGGGAGGGCACAGTACTTC
CASTGTSGRAQYF
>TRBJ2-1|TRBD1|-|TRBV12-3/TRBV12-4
TGTGCCAGCAGTTTAGTCTCGACAGGGGACGAGCAGTTCTTC
CASSLVSTGDEQFF
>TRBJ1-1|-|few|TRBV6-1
TGTGCCAGCACAGGGTTAAGGGACACTGAAGCTTTCTTT
CASTGLRDTEAFF
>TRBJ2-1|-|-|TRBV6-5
TGTGCCAGCAGTTACGGGTCGGGGGGCGGGTACAATGAGCAGTTCTTC
CASSYGSGGGYNEQFF
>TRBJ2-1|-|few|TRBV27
TGTGCCAGCAGTTTGCGGAATGAGCAGTTCTTC
CASSLRNEQFF
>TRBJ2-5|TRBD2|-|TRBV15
TGTGCCACCAGCAGTAGCGGGGAAGAGACCCAGTACTTC
CATSSSGEETQYF
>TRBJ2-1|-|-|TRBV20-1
TGCAGTGCTAGCGGAAGGCAGAGCTCCTACAATGAGCAGTTCTTC
CSASGRQSSYNEQFF
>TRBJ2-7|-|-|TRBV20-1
TGCAGTGCTAGAGCCCCGACCAGCTACGAGCAGTACTTC
CSARAPTSYEQYF
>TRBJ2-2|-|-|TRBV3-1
TGTGCCAGCAGCCGCCGTTCGGACACCGGGGAGCTGTTTTTT
CASSRRSDTGELFF
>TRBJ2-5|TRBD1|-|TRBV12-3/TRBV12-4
TGTGCCAGCAGTGTGGGACAGAGTCGCCAAGAGACCCAGTACTTC
CASSVGQSRQETQYF
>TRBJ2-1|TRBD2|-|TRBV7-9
TGTGCCAGCAGCGGCCCCCTGGGGAGGGAAAATGAGCAGTTCTTC
CASSGPLGRENEQFF
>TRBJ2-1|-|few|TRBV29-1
TGCAGCGTTGGAGGAAAGGCGAGCTCCTACAATGAGCAGTTCTTC
CSVGGKASSYNEQFF
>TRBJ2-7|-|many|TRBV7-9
TGTGCCAGCAGCTTAGGTCCGGGAGCGACCTACGAGCAGTACTTC
CASSLGPGATYEQYF
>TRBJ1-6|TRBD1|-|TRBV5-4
TGTGCCAGCAGCCCCGATACCCGGGACAGGGGTTGGAATTCACCCCTCCACTTT
CASSPDTRDRGWNSPLHF
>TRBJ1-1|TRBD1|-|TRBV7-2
TGTGCCAGCAGCCTAGGACAGGGGGCGGGTGAAGCTTTCTTT
CASSLGQGAGEAFF
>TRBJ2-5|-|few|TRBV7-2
TGTGCCAGCAGCTTACGGGGCGGCAGCCGAACCCAGTACTTC
CASSLRGGSRTQYF
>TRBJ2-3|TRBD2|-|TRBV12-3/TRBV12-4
TGTGCCAGCAGTTTAGCGCGGACTAGCGTCAGCACAGATACGCAGTATTTT
CASSLARTSVSTDTQYF
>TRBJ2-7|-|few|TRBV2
TGTGCCAGCAGTGAAAGCTGGCCGAAGGCCCACGAGCAGTACTTC
CASSESWPKAHEQYF
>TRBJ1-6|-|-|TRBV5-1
TGCGCCAGCAGCTTGGAGGCCGTGAGCTCCTATAATTCACCCCTCCACTTT
CASSLEAVSSYNSPLHF
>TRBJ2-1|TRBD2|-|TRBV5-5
TGTGCCAGCAGCTTGGTGGGGAGCGGGAGGCATGAGCAGTTCTTC
CASSLVGSGRHEQFF
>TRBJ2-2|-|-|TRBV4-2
TGTGCCAGCAGCCAAGATTTTGGGGTTGAGACCGGGGAGTTGTTTTTT
CASSQDFGVETGELFF
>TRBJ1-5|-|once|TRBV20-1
TGCAGTTATAGGGCAGGGGCGCAATCCAATCAGTCCCAGCATTTT
CSYRAGAQSNQSQHF
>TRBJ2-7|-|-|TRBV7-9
TGTACCAGCAGCTTAGCCAGCGTCTCCTACGAGCAGTACTTC
CTSSLASVSYEQYF
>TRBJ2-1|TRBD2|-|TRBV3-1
TGTGCCAGCAGCCGAGCCAGCGGGAGGGACTACAATGAGCAGTTCTTC
CASSRASGRDYNEQFF
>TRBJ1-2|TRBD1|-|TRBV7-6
TGTGCCAGCAGCTTAACGACAGGGAATGGCTACACCTTC
CASSLTTGNGYTF
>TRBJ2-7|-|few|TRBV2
TGTGCCAGCAGGAGCCAAGCCCACGAGCAGTACTTC
CASRSQAHEQYF
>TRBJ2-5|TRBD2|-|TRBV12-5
TGTGCTAGTGGCCCCGGACTAGCTGGAGAACAAGAGACCCAGTACTTC
CASGPGLAGEQETQYF
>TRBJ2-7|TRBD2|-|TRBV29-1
TGCAGCGTTGCACTAGCGGGGAGCTCCTACGAGCAGTACTTC
CSVALAGSSYEQYF
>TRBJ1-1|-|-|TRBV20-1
TGCAGTGCCCGGGGGCTCGGGGATGCTTTCTTT
CSARGLGDAFF
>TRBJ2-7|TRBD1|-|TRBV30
TGTGCCGGGGGACAGTCCTACGAGCAGTACTTC
CAGGQSYEQYF
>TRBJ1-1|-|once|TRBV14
TGTGCCAGCAGCCAAGATCGTGTAGCTTTCTTT
CASSQDRVAFF
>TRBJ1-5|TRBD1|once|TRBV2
TGTGCCAGCAGCCTACAGGGGACAGTAAATCAGCCCCAGCATTTT
CASSLQGTVNQPQHF
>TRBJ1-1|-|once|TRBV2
TGTGCCAGCCTGCCAGGGGTTATAATGATGAACACTGAAGCTTTCTTT
CASLPGVIMMNTEAFF